This record looks at one TCR beta chain sequence and its context. No antigen is known for it. Profiling relied on immunoSEQ multiplex PCR, and the TCRdb table lists in-frame clones only, not all of them. The sample contains hundreds of thousands of clones, about 98% of which appear only once. This entry is derived from a study of shared clonotypes between healthy human individuals. Study-level findings and limits: Shared across a few donors were roughly 5.3% of the naive CD4 clonotypes. Sampling involved blood alone; tissue repertoires likely differ.

Naive CD8 cells, CD45RO-negative and positively selected for CCR7, excluded terminally differentiated effector memory CD45RA+ cells. The healthy adult donors were HIV-negative and reported no recent acute infections or vaccinations. The CDR3 spans 14 residues. The germline V gene has CDR1 MGHRA and CDR2 YSYEKL. After removal of 4 bases from V and 2 bases from J, the junction contained 5 bases not matched to a gene. This rearrangement joins TRBV4-1 to TRBJ2-7, with 7 bases matching TRBD1. Sequences were obtained from naive CD8+ T cells sorted from blood. The sequence was collected from a man aged 25 to 40 in good health. The CDR3 sequence: CASSLRQGPYEQYF. The CDR3, as DNA: TGCGCCAGCAGCCTCCGACAGGGCCCCTACGAGCAGTACTTC.